This is a list of T cell receptor beta chains from one sample in a study of CDR3 diversity in severe acne. TCRdb reprocessed the PCR reads via MiXCR and lists one record per CDR3 protein. The profile shows approximately 77,000 distinct CDR3 sequences, 45% to 50% of them singletons. Sequenced: blood. The receptors were sampled from a male donor with severe acne vulgaris. The CDR3 runs from the conserved cysteine through the conserved F or W. The D gene is left open where the match is weak. The size entry is marked missing in some rows and otherwise reads once, few, many or a size class.

abundance: once; d_gene: .; j_gene: TRBJ1-6; v_gene: TRBV7-2; CDR3nt: TGTGCCAGCAGCTTAAATCTCGATAATTCACCCCTCCACTTT; CDR3aa: CASSLNLDNSPLHF
abundance: .; d_gene: TRBD1; j_gene: TRBJ2-7; v_gene: TRBV27; CDR3nt: TGTGCCAGCAGCGGGACAGGGGGTGGAGTTGGCGAGCAGTACTTC; CDR3aa: CASSGTGGGVGEQYF
abundance: .; d_gene: .; j_gene: TRBJ1-5; v_gene: TRBV5-6; CDR3nt: TGTGCCAGCAGCTTTGGAAACGGCGATCAGCCCCAGCATTTT; CDR3aa: CASSFGNGDQPQHF
abundance: .; d_gene: .; j_gene: TRBJ2-7; v_gene: TRBV6-5; CDR3nt: TGTGCCAGCAGTCTCGGCTCCCCACAGGAGTACGAGCAGTACTTC; CDR3aa: CASSLGSPQEYEQYF
abundance: .; d_gene: TRBD2; j_gene: TRBJ2-1; v_gene: TRBV11-2; CDR3nt: TGTGCCAGCAGCCTGACTAGCGGGGGGGCGTACAATGAGCAGTTCTTC; CDR3aa: CASSLTSGGAYNEQFF
abundance: .; d_gene: .; j_gene: TRBJ1-1; v_gene: TRBV3-1; CDR3nt: TGTGCCAGCAGCCAAGTCCGAACATTGAACACTGAAGCTTTCTTT; CDR3aa: CASSQVRTLNTEAFF
abundance: .; d_gene: .; j_gene: TRBJ1-1; v_gene: TRBV19; CDR3nt: TGTGCCACCGAGGGGAACACTGAAGCTTTCTTT; CDR3aa: CATEGNTEAFF
abundance: many; d_gene: .; j_gene: TRBJ2-1; v_gene: TRBV6-4; CDR3nt: TGTGCCAGCAGTGAAAGAGGAGGGACATACAATGAGCAGTTCTTC; CDR3aa: CASSERGGTYNEQFF
abundance: many; d_gene: TRBD2; j_gene: TRBJ2-7; v_gene: TRBV27; CDR3nt: TGTGCCAGCAGTCCGATCGCGACTAGCGGGAGGTACGAGCAGTACTTC; CDR3aa: CASSPIATSGRYEQYF
abundance: many; d_gene: TRBD2; j_gene: TRBJ2-2; v_gene: TRBV7-9; CDR3nt: TGTGCCAGCAGCTCGGGGACTAGCGGGAAGGTTCGCACCGGGGAGCTGTTTTTT; CDR3aa: CASSSGTSGKVRTGELFF
abundance: .; d_gene: .; j_gene: TRBJ2-2; v_gene: TRBV29-1; CDR3nt: TGCAGCGTTGAAGGGGACCGCTTACAACCCGGGGAGCTGTTTTTT; CDR3aa: CSVEGDRLQPGELFF
abundance: many; d_gene: .; j_gene: TRBJ2-3; v_gene: TRBV7-3; CDR3nt: TGTGCCAGCAGCTTGGGGGCCAGCGGGAGCACAGATACGCAGTATTTT; CDR3aa: CASSLGASGSTDTQYF
abundance: .; d_gene: .; j_gene: TRBJ2-1; v_gene: TRBV20-1; CDR3nt: TGCAGTGCTAGGGGGGATAATGAGCAGTTCTTC; CDR3aa: CSARGDNEQFF
abundance: .; d_gene: .; j_gene: TRBJ2-7; v_gene: TRBV9; CDR3nt: TGTGCCAGCAGCGCCGATGGGACACTAACCTACGAGCAGTACTTC; CDR3aa: CASSADGTLTYEQYF
abundance: .; d_gene: .; j_gene: TRBJ2-3; v_gene: TRBV5-1; CDR3nt: TGCGCCAGCAGCTTTGCGGGGCTATTCACAGATACGCAGTATTTT; CDR3aa: CASSFAGLFTDTQYF
abundance: .; d_gene: TRBD2; j_gene: TRBJ2-1; v_gene: TRBV6-2/TRBV6-3; CDR3nt: TGTGCCAGCACCCGACTAGCGGGAGGGCCTAGTGAGCAGTTCTTC; CDR3aa: CASTRLAGGPSEQFF
abundance: .; d_gene: TRBD2; j_gene: TRBJ2-5; v_gene: TRBV30; CDR3nt: TGTGCCTGCCATGGAGGTAGCGGGAGGGGAGAGACCCAGTACTTC; CDR3aa: CACHGGSGRGETQYF
abundance: .; d_gene: TRBD2; j_gene: TRBJ2-7; v_gene: TRBV20-1; CDR3nt: TGCAGTGCTAGAGTTGGGACTAGCGGGACGGGAGAGCAGTACTTC; CDR3aa: CSARVGTSGTGEQYF
abundance: many; d_gene: .; j_gene: TRBJ2-7; v_gene: TRBV18; CDR3nt: TGTGCCAGCTCACCACCGTCGGCCAGGGGAGCCCACGAGCAGTACTTC; CDR3aa: CASSPPSARGAHEQYF
abundance: .; d_gene: TRBD2; j_gene: TRBJ2-7; v_gene: TRBV20-1; CDR3nt: TGCAGTGCTGGCGACGGGGGGGACGAGCAGTACTTC; CDR3aa: CSAGDGGDEQYF
abundance: .; d_gene: .; j_gene: TRBJ1-1; v_gene: TRBV2; CDR3nt: TGTGCCAGCAGTCTCGGGTACCTCAACGCCGGAGCTTTCTTT; CDR3aa: CASSLGYLNAGAFF
abundance: many; d_gene: .; j_gene: TRBJ1-1; v_gene: TRBV9; CDR3nt: TGTGCCAGCAGCGTAGCAGGGGTAATGCCAGCTTTCTTT; CDR3aa: CASSVAGVMPAFF
abundance: many; d_gene: .; j_gene: TRBJ1-2; v_gene: TRBV11-2; CDR3nt: TGTGCCAGCAGCTTGGTTGAGAACTATGGCTACACCTTC; CDR3aa: CASSLVENYGYTF
abundance: .; d_gene: TRBD1; j_gene: TRBJ2-2; v_gene: TRBV5-1; CDR3nt: TGCGCCAGCAGCTGGACAGGGGTGGCCGGGGAGCTGTTTTTT; CDR3aa: CASSWTGVAGELFF
abundance: many; d_gene: .; j_gene: TRBJ1-1; v_gene: TRBV25-1; CDR3nt: TGTGCCAGCAGTGAATACGGACAGATGAACACTGAAGCTTTCTTT; CDR3aa: CASSEYGQMNTEAFF
abundance: many; d_gene: TRBD2; j_gene: TRBJ2-2; v_gene: TRBV2; CDR3nt: TGTGCCAGCAGAAGGACTAGCGGGAACACCGGGGAGCTGTTTTTT; CDR3aa: CASRRTSGNTGELFF
abundance: .; d_gene: TRBD1; j_gene: TRBJ2-7; v_gene: TRBV5-4; CDR3nt: TGTGCCAGCCGGGAAAAGGGGGCGGGCTACGAGCAGTACTTC; CDR3aa: CASREKGAGYEQYF
abundance: .; d_gene: .; j_gene: TRBJ2-5; v_gene: TRBV25-1; CDR3nt: TGTGCCAGCAGTGAAACGGGGACCCAGTACTTC; CDR3aa: CASSETGTQYF
abundance: .; d_gene: TRBD1; j_gene: TRBJ2-7; v_gene: TRBV7-4; CDR3nt: TGTGCACAAAGAGGAAAGGGGGCGTACGAGCAGTACTTC; CDR3aa: CAQRGKGAYEQYF
abundance: few; d_gene: TRBD1; j_gene: TRBJ2-7; v_gene: TRBV12-3/TRBV12-4; CDR3nt: TGTGCCAGCAGACAGGGGGGTTACGAGCAGTACTTC; CDR3aa: CASRQGGYEQYF
abundance: few; d_gene: TRBD1; j_gene: TRBJ2-2; v_gene: TRBV5-1; CDR3nt: TGCGCCAGCACCACACAGGGGGCAGATGTCACCGGGGAGCTGTTTTTT; CDR3aa: CASTTQGADVTGELFF